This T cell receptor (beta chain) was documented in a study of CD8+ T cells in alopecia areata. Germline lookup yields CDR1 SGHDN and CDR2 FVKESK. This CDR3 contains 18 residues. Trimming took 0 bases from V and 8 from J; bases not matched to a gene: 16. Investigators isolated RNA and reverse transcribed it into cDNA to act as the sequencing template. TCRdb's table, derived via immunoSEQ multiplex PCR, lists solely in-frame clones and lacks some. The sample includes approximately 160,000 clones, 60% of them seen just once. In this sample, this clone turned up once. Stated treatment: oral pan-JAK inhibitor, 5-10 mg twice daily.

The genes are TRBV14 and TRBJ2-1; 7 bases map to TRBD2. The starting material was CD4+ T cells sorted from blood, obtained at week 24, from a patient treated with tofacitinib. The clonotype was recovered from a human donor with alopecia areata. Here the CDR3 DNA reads TGTGCCAGCAGCCAAGATCCAGCGGGGCGAGTGAGACTCCATGAGCAGTTCTTC. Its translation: CASSQDPAGRVRLHEQFF.